This T cell receptor (beta chain) was captured in a study of vaccination effects on CD4 cells after COVID-19. Across the whole study: Following the second dose by a median of 72 days, the post-vaccine samples were obtained.

Trimming left V 3 bases short and J 2 bases short, with 11 bases between. Germline V gives CDR1 SGHAT, CDR2 FQNNGV. The CDR3 runs 15 residues. With 9 to 11 days of culture completed, CD4+ T cells were isolated. Participants were vaccinated with two doses of either the BNT162b2 or mRNA-1273 vaccine. Clones were read by immunoSEQ multiplex PCR, and TCRdb kept only the in-frame ones, dropping some. The sample lists tens of thousands of clones, 73% occurring once. Study-wide results and limits: Long after vaccination, the clones induced by infection and by vaccine shrank markedly in size.

A word on this clone: Antigen unknown.

The receptor comes from a human donor who received a COVID-19 vaccine. Sample: CD4+ T cells from PBMCs cultured without peptide, taken after COVID-19 vaccination. This chain connects TRBV11-2 to TRBJ2-1; D ambiguous. The CDR3 loop reads CASSFRSLPYNEQFF. The DNA for the CDR3 is TGTGCCAGCAGCTTCCGTAGCTTACCCTACAATGAGCAGTTCTTC.